This T cell receptor (beta chain) was identified during a study of T cells in Graves' hyperthyroidism and ophthalmopathy. CDR3 length: 13 residues. Trimming pared 4 bases from V and 10 bases from J, leaving 19 bases between. The germline CDR1 and CDR2 sequences are SQVTM and ANQGSEA. Concerning this clonotype itself: Its specificity is not known.

General study findings and limits: Ophthalmopathy was told apart from stable hyperthyroidism by a 13 V-J model.

There were TCR beta CDR3 regions amplified from RNA transcripts. An initial round of RT-PCR targeting the TCR CDR3 relied on the HTBI primer set. TCRdb itself ran the multiplex PCR reads through MiXCR, one entry per CDR3 protein. This table holds roughly 700,000 distinct CDR3 sequences, around 15% found once. The sequence derives from a woman aged 18-29 years with Graves' hyperthyroidism. What was sequenced was blood. The J gene is TRBJ1-2, the V gene TRBV29-1; the D gene is possibly TRBD1 (5 bases). CDR3 in amino acids: CSVASRAGYDYTF. CDR3 nucleotide sequence: TGCAGCGTTGCCTCCCGGGCAGGGTACGACTACACCTTC. Full variable domain (remainder filled in from reference TRBV29-1 and TRBJ1-2): SAVISQKPSRDICQRGTSLTIQCQVDSQVTMMFWYRQQPGQSLTLIATANQGSEATYESGFVIDKFPISRPNLTFSTLTVSNMSPEDSSIYLCSVASRAGYDYTFGSGTRLTVV.